What follows is one TCR beta chain and its context. The treatment here: some 20 received Ad26.COV2.S at low or high dose, single or two shots; roughly five received placebo; per-sample allocation not given. The samples were gathered on day 63 after the first injection of vaccine or placebo. The source of the sample is a study of Ad26.COV2.S vaccination and SARS-CoV-2 variants. The wider study: Dosing was one shot or two shots 56 days apart.

Repertoires were generated with immunoSEQ multiplex PCR, while TCRdb's copy carries only in-frame clones and drops some. The profile shows approximately 480,000 clones, 87% of them singletons. This TCR was recovered from a person aged 18-65 years who received the Ad26.COV2.S COVID-19 vaccine or a placebo. The source material was peripheral blood, sampled in a trial of Ad26.COV2.S vaccine versus placebo.

In DNA form, the CDR3 reads TGTGCCAGCAGCGTGGGGGACATCGGCACAGATACGCAGTATTTT. It is translated as CASSVGDIGTDTQYF. The chain joins TRBV9 to TRBJ2-3, with a weak D call TRBD1 (6 bases). Per the germline V gene, CDR1 is SGDLS and CDR2 is YYNGEE. V shed 2 bases and J shed 1 base, with 11 bases lying between them. The CDR3 spans 15 residues.